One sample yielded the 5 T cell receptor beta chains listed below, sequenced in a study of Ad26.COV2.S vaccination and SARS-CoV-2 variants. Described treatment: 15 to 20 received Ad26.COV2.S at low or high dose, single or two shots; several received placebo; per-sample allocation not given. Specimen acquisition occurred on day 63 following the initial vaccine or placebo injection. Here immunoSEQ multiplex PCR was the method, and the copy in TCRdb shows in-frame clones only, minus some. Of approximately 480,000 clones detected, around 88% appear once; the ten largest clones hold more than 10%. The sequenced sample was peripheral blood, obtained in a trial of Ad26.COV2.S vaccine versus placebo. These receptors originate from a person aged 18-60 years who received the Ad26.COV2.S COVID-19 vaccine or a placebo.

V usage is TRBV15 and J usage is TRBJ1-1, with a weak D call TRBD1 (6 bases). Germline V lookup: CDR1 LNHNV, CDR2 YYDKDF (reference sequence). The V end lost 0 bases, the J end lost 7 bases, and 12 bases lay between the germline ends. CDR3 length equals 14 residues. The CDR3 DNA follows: TGTGCCACCAGCAGAGATTTAGGGGGATATGAAGCTTTCTTT. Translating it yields CATSRDLGGYEAFF.

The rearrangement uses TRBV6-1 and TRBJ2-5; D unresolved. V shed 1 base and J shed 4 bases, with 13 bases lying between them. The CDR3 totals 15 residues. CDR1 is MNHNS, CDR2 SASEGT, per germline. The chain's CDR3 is CASSEVAGSGETQYF. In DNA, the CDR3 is TGTGCCAGCAGTGAAGTGGCCGGGTCGGGAGAGACCCAGTACTTC.

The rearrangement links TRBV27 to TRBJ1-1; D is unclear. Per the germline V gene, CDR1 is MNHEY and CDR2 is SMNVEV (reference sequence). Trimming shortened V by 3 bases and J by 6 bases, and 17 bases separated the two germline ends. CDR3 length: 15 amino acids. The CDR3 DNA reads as TGTGCCAGCAGTTTCAACCTCGCCGGAGGCTCTGAAGCTTTCTTT. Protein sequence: CASSFNLAGGSEAFF.

CDR3 in amino acids: CSVASGRRDTQYF. The CDR3 region has the DNA TGCAGCGTTGCCAGCGGGAGAAGAGATACGCAGTATTTT. This chain connects TRBV29-1 to TRBJ2-3; 8 bases match TRBD2. Germline V gene lookup returns CDR1 SQVTM and CDR2 ANQGSEA. The CDR3 sequence is 13 residues long. Trimming cost V 4 bases and J 5 bases; bases outside gene matches: 5.

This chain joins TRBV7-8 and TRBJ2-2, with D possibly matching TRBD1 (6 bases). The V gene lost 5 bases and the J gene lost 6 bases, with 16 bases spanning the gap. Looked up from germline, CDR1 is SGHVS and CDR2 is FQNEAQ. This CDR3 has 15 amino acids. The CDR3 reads CASSPDPRTAGELFF. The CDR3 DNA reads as TGTGCCAGCAGCCCGGACCCCAGGACAGCCGGGGAGCTGTTTTTT.